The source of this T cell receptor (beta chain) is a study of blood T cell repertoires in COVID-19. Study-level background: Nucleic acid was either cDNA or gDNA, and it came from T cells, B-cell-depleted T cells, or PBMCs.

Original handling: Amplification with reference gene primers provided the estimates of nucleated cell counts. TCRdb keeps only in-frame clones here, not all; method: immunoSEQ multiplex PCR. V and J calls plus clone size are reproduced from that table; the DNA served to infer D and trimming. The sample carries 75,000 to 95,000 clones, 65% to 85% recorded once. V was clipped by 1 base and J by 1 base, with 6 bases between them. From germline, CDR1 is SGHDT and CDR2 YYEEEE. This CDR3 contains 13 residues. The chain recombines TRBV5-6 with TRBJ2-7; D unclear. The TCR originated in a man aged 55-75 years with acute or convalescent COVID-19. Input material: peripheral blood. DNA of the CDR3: TGTGCCAGCAGCTTGACAGTTTCCTACGAGCAGTACTTC. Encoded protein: CASSLTVSYEQYF.